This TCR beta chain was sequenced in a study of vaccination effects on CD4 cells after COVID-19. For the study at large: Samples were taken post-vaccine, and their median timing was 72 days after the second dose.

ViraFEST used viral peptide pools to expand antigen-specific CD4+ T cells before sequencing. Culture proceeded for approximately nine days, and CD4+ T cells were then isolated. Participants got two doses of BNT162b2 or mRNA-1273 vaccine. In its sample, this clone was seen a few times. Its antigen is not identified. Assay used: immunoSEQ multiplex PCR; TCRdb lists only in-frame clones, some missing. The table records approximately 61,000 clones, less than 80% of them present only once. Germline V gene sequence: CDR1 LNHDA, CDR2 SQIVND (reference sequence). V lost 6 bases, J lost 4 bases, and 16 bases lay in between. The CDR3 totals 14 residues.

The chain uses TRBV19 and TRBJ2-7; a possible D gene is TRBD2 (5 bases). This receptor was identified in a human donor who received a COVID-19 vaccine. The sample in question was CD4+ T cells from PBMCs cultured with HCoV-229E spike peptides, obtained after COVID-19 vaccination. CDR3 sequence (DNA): TGTGCCAGTAGGACGGACTTGGGAGTTTACGAGCAGTACGTC. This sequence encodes CASRTDLGVYEQYV.